The next 20 T cell receptor beta chains were all read from a single sample in a study of beta chain features in type 1 diabetes. Reverse transcription of all isolated RNA meant that expressed TCRB transcripts were sequenced. Assay used: immunoSEQ multiplex PCR; TCRdb lists only in-frame clones, some missing. Here the sample spans around 200,000 clones, approximately 13% being singletons. Input material: central memory CD4+ T cells from blood. The source is a woman aged 18-30 years in good health.

CDR3 DNA: TGTGCCAGCAGTTTACGGGAGGGAGAGAATGAGCAGTTCTTC. The encoded protein is CASSLREGENEQFF. The rearrangement links TRBV2 to TRBJ2-1; 8 nucleotides match TRBD2. V was clipped by 5 bases and J by 7 bases; unmatched bases: 7. CDR3 size: 14 residues. The germline V gene has CDR1 SNHLY and CDR2 FYNNEI. Using reference TRBV2 and TRBJ2-1 for the parts outside the CDR3, the full variable domain is EPEVTQTPSHQVTQMGQEVILRCVPISNHLYFYWYRQILGQKVEFLVSFYNNEISEKSEIFDDQFSVERPDGSNFTLKIRSTKLEDSAMYFCASSLREGENEQFFGPGTRLTVL.

This chain links TRBV30 with TRBJ2-1; D may be TRBD2 (5 bases). The V end lost 2 bases, the J end lost 3 bases, and 11 bases lay between the germline ends. The CDR3 consists of 14 residues. CDR1 and CDR2 from the germline V gene are GTSNPN and SVGIG (reference sequence). The CDR3 here is CAWSPGISYNEQFF. In DNA form, the CDR3 reads TGTGCCTGGAGTCCCGGGATAAGCTACAATGAGCAGTTCTTC.

The chain joins TRBV5-1 to TRBJ2-1; the match to TRBD2 covers 13 bases. The J segment lost 0 bases and the V segment lost 4 bases, leaving 10 bases of the junction unmatched. The CDR3 consists of 19 residues. Germline V gives CDR1 SGHRS, CDR2 YFSETQ. CDR3 residues: CASSPMGLAGSSSYNEQFF. The CDR3 nucleotides read TGCGCCAGCAGCCCGATGGGACTAGCGGGATCGAGCTCCTACAATGAGCAGTTCTTC.

The genes are TRBV7-2 and TRBJ2-1, with 8 bases matching TRBD1. The CDR3 loop spans 17 amino acids. V was pared by 1 base and J by 5 bases, with 10 bases of the junction left unmatched. CDR1 is SGHTA and CDR2 is FQGNSA in the germline V gene. The CDR3 DNA sequence: TGTGCCAGCAGCTTAGTGGGGCGACAGGGGATGGACAATGAGCAGTTCTTC. It encodes CASSLVGRQGMDNEQFF. The complete variable domain, with remaining parts taken from reference TRBV7-2 and TRBJ2-1, reads GAGVSQSPSNKVTEKGKDVELRCDPISGHTALYWYRQSLGQGLEFLIYFQGNSAPDKSGLPSDRFSAERTGGSVSTLTIQRTQQEDSAVYLCASSLVGRQGMDNEQFFGPGTRLTVL.

The rearrangement joins TRBV27 to TRBJ1-1; no definite D call. The CDR3 is made up of 18 amino acids. In germline, CDR1 is MNHEY, CDR2 SMNVEV (reference sequence). V lost 4 bases and J 5 bases, leaving 26 bases between the germline ends. The CDR3 bases are TGTGCCAGCAGTTCACCCGCGGGGAGGGCGGGAATGGGGACTGAAGCTTTCTTT. Encoded protein: CASSSPAGRAGMGTEAFF.

This clone has just a few counts. The genes are TRBV18 and TRBJ1-1, with 8 bases fitting TRBD1. The CDR3 loop spans 14 amino acids. Germline loops: CDR1 KGHSH, CDR2 LQKENI. V lost 2 bases, J lost 5 bases, and 4 bases stayed unmatched. The CDR3 nucleotides are TGTGCCAGCTCACCAGGACGGACAGGGACTGAAGCTTTCTTT. Its translation is CASSPGRTGTEAFF.

V gene TRBV28 combines with J gene TRBJ1-1; D unclear. Deletions cut 3 bases from V and 1 base from J, with 9 bases between. The length of the CDR3 is 14 residues. Germline CDR1 MDHEN, CDR2 SYDVKM. In DNA form, the CDR3 reads TGTGCCAGCAGTTTGATCCCGGGGAACACTGAAGCTTTCTTT. It yields the protein CASSLIPGNTEAFF.

Only a few counts were recorded for this clone. V usage is TRBV21-1 and J usage is TRBJ1-5; the table names TRBD1, a call not compared with the DNA. TRBV21-1 is designated a pseudogene. This CDR3 spans 15 amino acids. In nucleotides, the CDR3 is TGTGCCAGCAGCAAAGCAGGGGTGGGCAATCAGCCCCAGCATTTT. Encoded protein: CASSKAGVGNQPQHF.

This clone was found a few times. The genes are TRBV9 and TRBJ2-6; possible D gene TRBD2, 5 bases. The CDR3 totals 16 residues. Trimming took off 2 bases at V and 0 bases at J, with 9 bases between the two ends. Germline assignment: CDR1 SGDLS and CDR2 YYNGEE. This CDR3 is CASSVMGDSGANVLTF. For the CDR3, the DNA is TGTGCCAGCAGCGTTATGGGAGACTCTGGGGCCAACGTCCTGACTTTC. Drawing the rest from reference TRBV9 and TRBJ2-6, the complete variable domain is DSGVTQTPKHLITATGQRVTLRCSPRSGDLSVYWYQQSLDQGLQFLIQYYNGEERAKGNILERFSAQQFPDLHSELNLSSLELGDSALYFCASSVMGDSGANVLTFGAGSRLTVL.

The sample holds a few counts of this clone. The CDR3 is CASSRGTSGSNEQYF. As DNA, the CDR3 is TGTGCCAGCTCACGCGGGACTAGCGGGAGTAATGAGCAGTACTTC. The rearrangement links TRBV18 to TRBJ2-7, with 14 bases that match TRBD2. The junction had 6 bases not matched to a gene; V was cut back by 4 bases and J by 7 bases. CDR1 KGHSH and CDR2 LQKENI come from the germline V gene. This CDR3 contains 15 residues.

This clone was detected a few times. This sequence joins TRBV9 and TRBJ2-7; 8 bases match TRBD2. V gave up 3 bases and J gave up 2 bases; unmatched junction bases: 7. CDR3 length equals 15 residues. Germline V gene data show CDR1 as SGDLS and CDR2 as YYNGEE. CDR3 region: CASSEGLGGPYEQYF. The CDR3 DNA reads as TGTGCCAGCAGCGAGGGACTAGGTGGACCCTACGAGCAGTACTTC.

This clone has a handful of counts. The chain has TRBV29-1 and TRBJ2-1; 12 nucleotides align to TRBD1. With 0 bases clipped from V and 8 bases from J, the junction kept 14 bases outside the gene matches. The CDR3 runs 18 residues. Germline V gene lookup returns CDR1 SQVTM and CDR2 ANQGSEA. The CDR3 is CSVEEFTTGTGGPHEQFF. CDR3 in DNA: TGCAGCGTTGAAGAGTTTACAACCGGGACAGGGGGCCCCCATGAGCAGTTCTTC.

This clone occurred a few times. V gene TRBV30 combines with J gene TRBJ2-1; 9 nucleotides line up with TRBD2. The V segment lost 2 bases and the J segment 5 bases; nucleotides outside the gene matches: 4. From germline, CDR1 is GTSNPN and CDR2 SVGIG (reference sequence). The CDR3 length is 14 residues. In DNA form, the CDR3 reads TGTGCCTGGAGTCTTGGCGGGAGGGACAATGAGCAGTTCTTC. As protein: CAWSLGGRDNEQFF.

This clone was seen repeatedly, ten times or more. This chain links TRBV18 with TRBJ2-1; 8 bases align to TRBD2. The CDR3 runs to 15 residues. Germline CDR1 is KGHSH and CDR2 is LQKENI. V lost 5 bases and J lost 2; bases outside the gene matches: 5. CDR3 protein: CASSYGGDPYNEQFF. CDR3 sequence (DNA): TGTGCCAGCTCATACGGGGGGGATCCCTACAATGAGCAGTTCTTC. Full variable domain (remainder filled in from reference TRBV18 and TRBJ2-1): NAGVMQNPRHLVRRRGQEARLRCSPMKGHSHVYWYRQLPEEGLKFMVYLQKENIIDESGMPKERFSAEFPKEGPSILRIQQVVRGDSAAYFCASSYGGDPYNEQFFGPGTRLTVL.

The chain links TRBV28 to TRBJ2-3; D unclear. CDR3 length: 13 amino acids. V was cut by 6 bases and J by 1 base, with 8 bases left in between. The V gene's germline CDR1 is MDHEN and CDR2 SYDVKM. CDR3 in amino acids: CASRTQGTDTQYF. The CDR3 DNA reads as TGTGCCAGCAGGACACAAGGCACAGATACGCAGTATTTT.

There are a few counts of this clone. The chain joins TRBV4-1 to TRBJ2-7, with TRBD1 as a possible D gene (6 bases). Germline V gene data show CDR1 as MGHRA and CDR2 as YSYEKL. The V gene lost 5 bases and the J gene lost 4 bases, with 18 bases spanning the gap. The CDR3 is 15 amino acids. The CDR3 protein is CASSYNSRTVYEQYF. The CDR3 bases are TGCGCCAGCAGCTATAACTCTCGGACAGTATACGAGCAGTACTTC.

This chain joins TRBV27 and TRBJ1-1; D is undetermined. Germline values: CDR1 MNHEY, CDR2 SMNVEV (reference sequence). Deletions cut 3 bases from V and 1 base from J, with 15 bases between. CDR3 length equals 16 residues. The CDR3 DNA reads TGTGCCAGCAGTTTCTGGAGGGTTAGCGGGAACACTGAAGCTTTCTTT. Its translation is CASSFWRVSGNTEAFF.

The V gene is TRBV5-4, the J gene TRBJ1-1, with 9 bases lining up with TRBD1. The CDR3 length is 15 residues. The J segment lost 5 bases and the V segment lost 4 bases, leaving 9 bases of the junction unmatched. The germline gives CDR1 SGHNT, CDR2 YYREEE (reference sequence). The CDR3 DNA sequence: TGTGCCAGCAGCGGATACAGGGGGCAGAGAACTGAAGCTTTCTTT. Its translation is CASSGYRGQRTEAFF.

The genes are TRBV27 and TRBJ2-7; 9 bases align to TRBD2. J gave up 3 bases and V 5 bases, and 14 bases lay outside the gene matches. Germline V gene data show CDR1 as MNHEY and CDR2 as SMNVEV (reference sequence). The CDR3 consists of 17 residues. The CDR3 DNA reads TGTGCCAGCAGTGCCTCCCTTCAAGCGGGAGGTTTCTACGAGCAGTACTTC. Encoded protein: CASSASLQAGGFYEQYF.

This clone showed up just a few times. Here the CDR3 reads CASSRRPGLAGGFSSYNEQFF. CDR3 sequence (DNA): TGTGCCAGCAGTCGACGACCTGGACTAGCGGGAGGTTTCAGCTCCTACAATGAGCAGTTCTTC. The chain has TRBV27 and TRBJ2-1; 14 nucleotides agree with TRBD2. The V and J ends lost 5 bases and 0 bases, in that order; junction bases with no gene match: 15. CDR3 size: 21 residues. Germline CDR1 and CDR2: MNHEY and SMNVEV (reference sequence).